This TCR beta chain originates from a study of blood T cell repertoires in COVID-19. Germline V lookup: CDR1 GTSNPN, CDR2 SVGIG (reference sequence). The length of the CDR3 is 15 residues. Trimming cost V 3 bases and J 5 bases; bases outside gene matches: 11. Only in-frame clones appear in the TCRdb table, and some are missing; sequencing was by immunoSEQ multiplex PCR. The sample has around 86,000 clones; about 85% are singletons. This clone has only a few counts. The rearrangement links TRBV30 to TRBJ1-2, with 8 bases identical to TRBD1. The receptor comes from a human donor in a cohort sampled during active COVID-19. The sample consisted of peripheral blood. The CDR3, as DNA: TGTGCCTGGAGAGGGCAGGGGGCGCGGTGGTATGGCTACACCTTC. Translating it yields CAWRGQGARWYGYTF.